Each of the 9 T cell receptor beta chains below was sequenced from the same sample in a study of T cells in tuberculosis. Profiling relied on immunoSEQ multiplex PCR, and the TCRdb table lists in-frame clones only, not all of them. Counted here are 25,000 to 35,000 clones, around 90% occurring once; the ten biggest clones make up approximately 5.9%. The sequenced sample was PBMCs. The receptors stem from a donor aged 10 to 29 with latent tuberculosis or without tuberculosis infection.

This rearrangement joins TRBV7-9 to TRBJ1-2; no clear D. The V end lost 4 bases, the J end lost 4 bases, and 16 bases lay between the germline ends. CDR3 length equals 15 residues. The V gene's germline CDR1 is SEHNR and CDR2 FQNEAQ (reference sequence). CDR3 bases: TGTGCCAGCAGCTCAGGACTCTTTTCTTCCTATGGCTACACCTTC. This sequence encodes CASSSGLFSSYGYTF. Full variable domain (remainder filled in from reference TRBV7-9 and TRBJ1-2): DTGVSQNPRHKITKRGQNVTFRCDPISEHNRLYWYRQTLGQGPEFLTYFQNEAQLEKSRLLSDRFSAERPKGSFSTLEIQRTEQGDSAMYLCASSSGLFSSYGYTFGSGTRLTVV.

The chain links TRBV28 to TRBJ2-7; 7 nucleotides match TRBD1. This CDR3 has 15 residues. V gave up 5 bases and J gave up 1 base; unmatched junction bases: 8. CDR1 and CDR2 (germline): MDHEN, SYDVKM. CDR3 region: CASSRQGVSSYEQYF. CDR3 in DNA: TGTGCCAGCAGTAGACAGGGTGTTTCTTCCTACGAGCAGTACTTC.

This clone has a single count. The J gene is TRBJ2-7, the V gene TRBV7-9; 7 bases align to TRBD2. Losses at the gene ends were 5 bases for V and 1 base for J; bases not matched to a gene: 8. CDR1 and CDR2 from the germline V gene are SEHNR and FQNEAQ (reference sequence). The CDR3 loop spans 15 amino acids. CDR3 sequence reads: CASSPTSAGSYEQYF. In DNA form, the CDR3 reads TGTGCCAGCAGCCCTACTAGCGCCGGATCCTACGAGCAGTACTTC.

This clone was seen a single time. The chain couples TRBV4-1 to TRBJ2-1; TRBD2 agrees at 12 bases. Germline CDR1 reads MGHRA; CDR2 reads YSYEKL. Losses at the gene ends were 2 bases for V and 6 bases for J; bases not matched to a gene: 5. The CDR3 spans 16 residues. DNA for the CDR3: TGCGCCAGCAGCCAACAGACTAGCGGGGGTCTCAATGAGCAGTTCTTC. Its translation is CASSQQTSGGLNEQFF.

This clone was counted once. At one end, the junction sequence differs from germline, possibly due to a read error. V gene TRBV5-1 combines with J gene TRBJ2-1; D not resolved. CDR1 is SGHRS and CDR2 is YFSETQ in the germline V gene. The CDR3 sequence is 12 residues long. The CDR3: CASSTTYNEQFF. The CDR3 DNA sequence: TGCGCCAGCAGCACCACCTATAATGAGCAGTTCTTC.

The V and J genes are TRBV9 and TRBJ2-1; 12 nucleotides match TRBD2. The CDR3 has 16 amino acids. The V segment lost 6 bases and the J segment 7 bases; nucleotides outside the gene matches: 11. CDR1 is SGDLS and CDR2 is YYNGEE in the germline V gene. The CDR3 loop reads CASTSGGASWGNEQFF. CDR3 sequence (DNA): TGTGCCAGCACTAGCGGGGGGGCCTCTTGGGGAAATGAGCAGTTCTTC.

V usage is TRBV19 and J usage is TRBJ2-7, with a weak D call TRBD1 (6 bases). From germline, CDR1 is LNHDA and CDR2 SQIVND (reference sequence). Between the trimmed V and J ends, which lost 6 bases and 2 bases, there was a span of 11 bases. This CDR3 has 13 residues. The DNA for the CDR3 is TGTGCCAGTAGGAAACAGGGAACCTACGAGCAGTACTTC. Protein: CASRKQGTYEQYF. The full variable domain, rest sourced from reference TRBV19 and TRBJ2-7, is DGGITQSPKYLFRKEGQNVTLSCEQNLNHDAMYWYRQDPGQGLRLIYYSQIVNDFQKGDIAEGYSVSREKKESFPLTVTSAQKNPTAFYLCASRKQGTYEQYFGPGTRLTVT.

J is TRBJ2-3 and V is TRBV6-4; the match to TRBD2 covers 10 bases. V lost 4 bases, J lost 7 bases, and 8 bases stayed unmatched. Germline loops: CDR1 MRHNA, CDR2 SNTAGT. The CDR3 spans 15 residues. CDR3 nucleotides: TGTGCCAGCAGTGTGAGCGGGGGGGGTTCCTATACGCAGTATTTT. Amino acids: CASSVSGGGSYTQYF.

CDR3 loop: CASSEYGTANTGELFF. CDR3 sequence (DNA): TGTGCCAGCAGTGAATACGGGACAGCGAACACCGGGGAGCTGTTTTTT. The J gene is TRBJ2-2, the V gene TRBV25-1, with TRBD1 matching 7 bases. V dropped 0 bases and J dropped 0; count of bases not matched to a gene: 1. The CDR3 spans 16 residues. Germline V gene sequence: CDR1 MGHDK, CDR2 SYGVNS.